Below, 26 T cell receptor beta chains from the same sample are listed, as sequenced in a study of T cell responses to AZD1222 COVID-19 vaccine. Clones were sequenced by immunoSEQ multiplex PCR, and TCRdb holds only the in-frame ones, with some missing. The table lists 85,000 to 95,000 clones, nearly 90% of them singletons. This sample comprised peripheral blood, obtained on day 0 of AZD1222 vaccination. Every receptor here comes from an adult in good health.

The chain carries TRBV7-2 and TRBJ2-7, with a tentative D call TRBD2 (6 bases). CDR1 is SGHTA, CDR2 FQGNSA, per germline. This CDR3 contains 14 residues. V lost 1 base and J 1 base, leaving 8 bases between the germline ends. This chain's CDR3 is CASSLERGSYEQYF. The CDR3, as DNA: TGTGCCAGCAGCTTAGAACGGGGGTCCTACGAGCAGTACTTC.

The chain couples TRBV7-9 to TRBJ2-3; D is uncertain. V lost 1 base and J lost 4, with 3 bases in between. CDR3 length: 12 amino acids. The germline V gene has CDR1 SEHNR and CDR2 FQNEAQ (reference sequence). This CDR3 reads CASSLEADTQYF. CDR3 nucleotide sequence: TGTGCCAGCAGCTTAGAGGCAGATACGCAGTATTTT.

The V gene is TRBV15, the J gene TRBJ2-5, with 10 bases aligning to TRBD1. The ends lost 8 bases at V and 4 bases at J; junction bases unmatched: 10. This CDR3 region has 15 residues. The V gene's germline CDR1 is LNHNV and CDR2 YYDKDF (reference sequence). CDR3 amino acids: CATGPGQGRPETQYF. The CDR3 region has the DNA TGTGCCACCGGTCCGGGACAGGGGCGACCAGAGACCCAGTACTTC.

This rearrangement joins TRBV21-1 to TRBJ1-2; the D segment call TRBD1 is taken from the table without a DNA check. TRBV21-1 is reported as a pseudogene. The CDR3 consists of 13 residues. CDR3 DNA sequence: TGTGCCAGCAGCGCAGGGGTTAGTAATGGCTACACCTTC. Translated: CASSAGVSNGYTF.

The chain joins TRBV11-2 to TRBJ1-6; no definite D call. The CDR3 length is 16 residues. Germline V gene lookup returns CDR1 SGHAT and CDR2 FQNNGV. Trimming removed 8 bases at V and 9 bases at J, with 23 bases between. CDR3 loop: CASDMTGWDEGSPLHF. CDR3 nucleotide sequence: TGTGCCAGCGATATGACGGGGTGGGATGAGGGTTCACCCCTCCACTTT.

The rearrangement uses TRBV5-4 and TRBJ1-3; a weak D match, TRBD1 (5 bases). CDR3 size: 17 residues. V was shortened by 4 bases and J by 0 bases, with 17 bases between the two germline ends. Germline V gives CDR1 SGHNT, CDR2 YYREEE (reference sequence). Here the CDR3 DNA reads TGTGCCAGCAGCGTATTTACGGGGCGGAACTCTGGAAACACCATATATTTT. Protein sequence: CASSVFTGRNSGNTIYF.

The chain recombines TRBV6-5 with TRBJ1-5; D ambiguous. The CDR3 contains 14 residues. Germline CDR1 reads MNHEY; CDR2 reads SVGAGI. Trimming took 4 bases from V and 5 from J, leaving 12 bases between them. Written as DNA, the CDR3 is TGTGCCAGCAGTTCCCTGGGAAGAGATCAGCCCCAGCATTTT. As protein: CASSSLGRDQPQHF.

The rearrangement joins TRBV27 to TRBJ1-6; TRBD1 agrees at 9 bases. CDR1 and CDR2 (germline): MNHEY, SMNVEV (reference sequence). V lost 3 bases, J lost 6 bases, and 6 bases stayed unmatched. The CDR3 is made up of 16 amino acids. This CDR3 reads CASSFSTGGGNSPLHF. The CDR3 DNA sequence: TGTGCCAGCAGTTTCTCGACAGGGGGAGGTAATTCACCCCTCCACTTT.

The chain links TRBV27 to TRBJ1-1; unclear D gene. The CDR3 has 12 amino acids. Trimming shortened V by 4 bases and J by 7 bases, and 10 bases separated the two germline ends. The germline V gene has CDR1 MNHEY and CDR2 SMNVEV (reference sequence). The CDR3 loop is CASSSTYSEAFF. The CDR3 DNA sequence: TGTGCCAGCAGTTCCACCTACAGTGAAGCTTTCTTT.

The CDR3 protein is CASSLTGLGYTF. DNA for the CDR3: TGTGCCAGCAGCCTGACAGGGCTGGGCTACACCTTC. V gene TRBV12-3 or TRBV12-4 combines with J gene TRBJ1-2; 7 nucleotides agree with TRBD1. Trimming at V came to 6 bases and at J to 8 bases, leaving 6 bases not matched to a gene. This CDR3 spans 12 amino acids.

This chain links TRBV12-3 or TRBV12-4 with TRBJ1-5; D call uncertain. V lost 1 base and J lost 6, with 4 bases in between. The CDR3 is 12 residues long. CDR3 DNA sequence: TGTGCCAGCAGTTTAGGGAGTCAGCCCCAGCATTTT. Its protein product is CASSLGSQPQHF.

Note on this clone: This sample includes further DNA sequences coding for the same CDR3. J is TRBJ2-1 and V is TRBV7-3; 7 nucleotides align to TRBD1. V lost 4 bases to trimming and J lost 4 bases; unmatched junction nucleotides: 1. The CDR3 is made up of 13 amino acids. Germline CDR1 SGHTA, CDR2 FQGTGA. The CDR3 spells CASSSGQYNEQFF. The CDR3 DNA follows: TGTGCCAGCAGCTCGGGACAGTACAATGAGCAGTTCTTC.

This clone was seen a few times. The chain joins TRBV6-2 or TRBV6-3 to TRBJ1-2, with D unclear. Germline assignment: CDR1 MNHEY and CDR2 SVGEGT. Trimming removed 5 bases from V and 5 bases from J, with 18 bases in between. This CDR3 is built from 15 residues. In DNA form, the CDR3 reads TGTGCCAGCAGTCCACTGCACACAAACAGTTATGGCTACACCTTC. As protein: CASSPLHTNSYGYTF.

The genes are TRBV19 and TRBJ2-5; 7 nucleotides line up with TRBD1. The CDR3 consists of 14 residues. Germline CDR1 LNHDA, CDR2 SQIVND (reference sequence). V lost 3 bases to trimming and J lost 7 bases; unmatched junction nucleotides: 8. CDR3 sequence reads: CASSMAGGLGTQYF. CDR3 nucleotide sequence: TGTGCCAGTAGTATGGCAGGGGGATTGGGGACCCAGTACTTC.

The J gene is TRBJ2-1, the V gene TRBV9; 10 bases map to TRBD1. V trimming: 0 bases; J trimming: 12 bases; junction bases outside the gene matches: 6. The CDR3 length is 14 residues. Per germline, CDR1 SGDLS and CDR2 YYNGEE. CDR3 loop: CASSVVVGQGRQFF. The CDR3 bases are TGTGCCAGCAGCGTAGTAGTGGGACAGGGGAGGCAGTTCTTC.

In this sample, this clone turned up once. The genes are TRBV7-2 and TRBJ2-1; tentatively, D is TRBD2 (6 bases). CDR3 length: 13 residues. Germline-derived CDR1 and CDR2 are SGHTA and FQGNSA. V lost 3 bases, J lost 5 bases, and 8 bases lay in between. This CDR3 is CASSFRGNNEQFF. CDR3 sequence (DNA): TGTGCCAGCAGCTTTCGGGGGAACAATGAGCAGTTCTTC.

The V and J genes are TRBV29-1 and TRBJ2-1, with 7 bases identical to TRBD2. This CDR3 contains 16 residues. V trimming: 6 bases; J trimming: 9 bases; junction bases outside the gene matches: 20. From germline, CDR1 is SQVTM and CDR2 ANQGSEA. CDR3 in amino acids: CSVEERGRGRGGEQFF. DNA for the CDR3: TGCAGCGTGGAGGAGCGGGGACGGGGACGGGGAGGTGAGCAGTTCTTC.

The chain uses TRBV18 and TRBJ1-2; no definite D call. This CDR3 is built from 14 residues. In germline, CDR1 is KGHSH, CDR2 LQKENI. Trimming stripped 2 bases from V and 8 bases from J, with 15 bases between. As DNA, the CDR3 is TGTGCCAGCTCACCAAGTCTTGGGGATTTGGGCTACACCTTC. It yields the protein CASSPSLGDLGYTF.

The chain links TRBV7-3 to TRBJ1-3; no firm D call. V was shortened by 0 bases and J by 2 bases, with 8 bases between the two germline ends. This CDR3 has 15 amino acids. Germline CDR1 is SGHTA and CDR2 is FQGTGA. This CDR3 is CASSLTAGTGNTIYF. Written as DNA, the CDR3 is TGTGCCAGCAGCTTAACAGCGGGAACTGGAAACACCATATATTTT. The whole variable domain, remainder taken from reference TRBV7-3 and TRBJ1-3, is GAGVSQTPSNKVTEKGKYVELRCDPISGHTALYWYRQSLGQGPEFLIYFQGTGAADDSGLPNDRFFAVRPEGSVSTLKIQRTERGDSAVYLCASSLTAGTGNTIYFGEGSWLTVV.

The chain has TRBV20-1 and TRBJ1-2, with D perhaps matching TRBD1 (6 bases). Germline CDR1 DFQATT, CDR2 SNEGSKA (reference sequence). CDR3 length: 11 amino acids. Between the trimmed V and J ends, which lost 3 bases and 6 bases, there was a span of 8 bases. The CDR3 coding sequence is TGCAGTGCTAGTTCAGGGGATGGCTACACCTTC. As protein: CSASSGDGYTF.

V gene TRBV7-8 combines with J gene TRBJ1-6, with 9 bases that match TRBD1. Per the germline V gene, CDR1 is SGHVS and CDR2 is FQNEAQ. The CDR3 extends over 17 amino acids. J gave up 10 bases and V 5 bases, and 15 bases lay outside the gene matches. The CDR3 coding sequence is TGTGCCAGCAGCACGGGGAGAGCATGGGACAGGGACTCACCCCTCCACTTT. It encodes CASSTGRAWDRDSPLHF.

The chain employs TRBV6-1 and TRBJ1-5; D perhaps matches TRBD1 (6 bases). The germline V gene encodes CDR1 MNHNS and CDR2 SASEGT. This CDR3 comprises 17 residues. Trimming shortened V by 4 bases and J by 2 bases, and 18 bases separated the two germline ends. CDR3 sequence (DNA): TGTGCCAGCAGTGGGGGAACAGGGAACCATGGCAATCAGCCCCAGCATTTT. It is translated as CASSGGTGNHGNQPQHF.

CDR3 in amino acids: CASSPGQGVSYEQYF. CDR3 DNA sequence: TGTGCCAGCAGCCCGGGACAGGGCGTCTCCTACGAGCAGTACTTC. The chain combines TRBV7-9 with TRBJ2-7; 9 bases line up with TRBD1. Germline values: CDR1 SEHNR, CDR2 FQNEAQ (reference sequence). The V and J ends lost 5 bases and 0 bases, in that order; junction bases with no gene match: 5. The CDR3 is 15 amino acids.

This clone was observed a single time. The chain couples TRBV27 to TRBJ1-1; a possible D gene is TRBD1 (5 bases). The V end was cut by 6 bases, the J end by 7 bases, with 21 bases between. The CDR3 covers 15 residues. The germline gives CDR1 MNHEY, CDR2 SMNVEV (reference sequence). The CDR3 protein is CASRGGVSSAGEAFF. CDR3 nucleotide sequence: TGTGCCAGCAGGGGGGGGGTTTCGAGTGCTGGTGAAGCTTTCTTT.

V gene TRBV5-4 combines with J gene TRBJ1-2; D is possibly TRBD1 (6 bases). Germline CDR1 and CDR2: SGHNT and YYREEE (reference sequence). V gave up 0 bases and J gave up 3 bases, with 12 bases separating them. This CDR3 is 15 amino acids long. CDR3 residues: CASSLDPGADYGYTF. The CDR3 DNA follows: TGTGCCAGCAGCTTGGATCCGGGGGCGGACTATGGCTACACCTTC.

This chain links TRBV11-2 with TRBJ2-1; TRBD2 matches at 7 bases. V trimming: 6 bases; J trimming: 2 bases; junction bases outside the gene matches: 4. Germline V gene lookup returns CDR1 SGHAT and CDR2 FQNNGV. The CDR3 has 14 amino acids. CDR3 amino acids: CASRSRGAYNEQFF. The CDR3 nucleotides read TGTGCCAGCAGATCCCGGGGGGCCTACAATGAGCAGTTCTTC.